A single sample gave rise to the 15 T cell receptor beta chains below, sequenced in a study of cytomegalovirus exposure and HLA in healthy donors. The PCR ran on 60 Vbeta and 13 Jbeta primers. The table came from immunoSEQ multiplex PCR; TCRdb's copy has only in-frame clones and leaves some out. The profile covers 170,000 or so clones, with roughly 80% appearing a single time and around 1.5% taken by the ten largest. The sample comprised PBMCs. Source of these receptors: a woman in her thirties in good health and CMV-seronegative.

The genes are TRBV14 and TRBJ1-1; a possible D gene is TRBD1 (5 bases). V was clipped by 0 bases and J by 5 bases, with 16 bases between them. Germline V gene data show CDR1 as SGHDN and CDR2 as FVKESK. CDR3 length: 16 amino acids. CDR3 nucleotide sequence: TGTGCCAGCAGCCAAGAACCCCCGGGACGGGGGACTGAAGCTTTCTTT. Amino acid sequence: CASSQEPPGRGTEAFF.

The sample holds a few counts of this clone. The chain combines TRBV6-6 with TRBJ1-2, with a weak D call TRBD1 (6 bases). The CDR3 spans 14 residues. Germline V gene lookup returns CDR1 MNHNY and CDR2 SVGAGI (reference sequence). V lost 2 bases and J lost 2, with 9 bases in between. The DNA for the CDR3 is TGTGCCAGCAGTTACCTTACAGGGAACTATGGCTACACCTTC. It yields the protein CASSYLTGNYGYTF.

This chain uses TRBV6-5 with TRBJ2-7; D gene uncertain. The V and J ends lost 0 bases and 3 bases respectively, with 9 bases between them. Germline CDR1 is MNHEY and CDR2 is SVGAGI. The CDR3 spans 14 residues. The CDR3: CASSYSGRNYEQYF. The CDR3 DNA reads as TGTGCCAGCAGTTACTCGGGCAGAAACTACGAGCAGTACTTC.

The sample holds a few counts of this clone. The gene calls are TRBV7-3 and TRBJ1-1, with D possibly matching TRBD1 (5 bases). The CDR3 has 13 amino acids. Germline V gene data show CDR1 as SGHTA and CDR2 as FQGTGA. The V end lost 5 bases, the J end lost 0 bases, and 7 bases lay between the germline ends. CDR3 region: CASSMTVNTEAFF. CDR3 DNA sequence: TGTGCCAGCAGCATGACAGTGAACACTGAAGCTTTCTTT.

The chain has TRBV7-9 and TRBJ1-2; D unresolved. Germline V gene lookup returns CDR1 SEHNR and CDR2 FQNEAQ (reference sequence). Trimming removed 5 bases from V and 1 base from J, with 11 bases in between. The CDR3 contains 14 residues. DNA for the CDR3: TGTGCCAGCAGCCTCGATACAGTTAACTATGGCTACACCTTC. Translation gives CASSLDTVNYGYTF.

The rearrangement links TRBV28 to TRBJ2-6; tentatively, D is TRBD1 (5 bases). The CDR3 consists of 15 residues. Trimming pared 6 bases from V and 2 bases from J, leaving 11 bases between. Germline V gene sequence: CDR1 MDHEN, CDR2 SYDVKM. The chain's CDR3 is CASSLTGAGANVLTF. Written as DNA, the CDR3 is TGTGCCAGCAGCCTTACAGGAGCTGGGGCCAACGTCCTGACTTTC. Together with reference TRBV28 and TRBJ2-6, the CDR3 gives the full variable domain: DVKVTQSSRYLVKRTGEKVFLECVQDMDHENMFWYRQDPGLGLRLIYFSYDVKMKEKGDIPEGYSVSREKKERFSLILESASTNQTSMYLCASSLTGAGANVLTFGAGSRLTVL.

Written as DNA, the CDR3 is TGTGCCAGCAGCTCAGGGGATACGCAGTATTTT. It specifies CASSSGDTQYF. The gene calls are TRBV5-4 and TRBJ2-3; tentative D call: TRBD1 (5 bases). Deletions cut 3 bases from V and 6 bases from J, with 5 bases between. CDR3 length: 11 residues. Looked up from germline, CDR1 is SGHNT and CDR2 is YYREEE (reference sequence).

This chain links TRBV5-3 with TRBJ2-3; 11 bases map to TRBD1. TRBV5-3 has ORF status, its function being uncertain. This CDR3 has 14 residues. Germline trimming cut 4 bases from V and 4 bases from J; bases unmatched to any gene: 2. CDR3 nucleotides: TGTGCCAGAAGCGAGGGACAGGGGGCAGATACGCAGTATTTT. Amino acids: CARSEGQGADTQYF.

The rearrangement joins TRBV6-1 to TRBJ2-3; 7 bases align to TRBD1. The CDR3 length is 15 residues. V shed 2 bases and J 4 bases; nucleotides not matched to a gene: 6. Germline V CDR1 and CDR2: MNHNS, SASEGT. Here the CDR3 reads CASSERGTAPDTQYF. Here the CDR3 DNA reads TGTGCCAGCAGTGAAAGGGGGACAGCGCCAGATACGCAGTATTTT.

The chain couples TRBV6-6 to TRBJ2-3; tentative D call: TRBD2 (5 bases). The CDR3 covers 14 residues. The V and J ends lost 2 bases and 2 bases respectively, with 8 bases between them. Germline V gene lookup returns CDR1 MNHNY and CDR2 SVGAGI (reference sequence). The CDR3 loop reads CASSYSGYTDTQYF. The CDR3 nucleotides are TGTGCCAGCAGTTACAGCGGATACACAGATACGCAGTATTTT.

The chain carries TRBV2 and TRBJ1-2, with TRBD1 matching over 10 bases. The CDR3 has 19 amino acids. Germline assignment: CDR1 SNHLY and CDR2 FYNNEI. J lost 5 bases, V lost 6 bases, and 21 bases had no gene match. The CDR3 loop reads CASRATGGENRSGRYGYTF. The CDR3 nucleotides are TGTGCCAGCAGAGCGACAGGGGGCGAGAATCGATCGGGTCGGTATGGCTACACCTTC.

J is TRBJ2-7 and V is TRBV7-9, with D unclear. The CDR3 covers 12 residues. The germline gives CDR1 SEHNR, CDR2 FQNEAQ (reference sequence). Trimming left V 3 bases short and J 9 bases short, with 12 bases between. This CDR3 reads CASSFLVTGQYF. In DNA form, the CDR3 reads TGTGCCAGCAGCTTTCTGGTTACCGGGCAGTACTTC.

DNA for the CDR3: TGTGCCAGCAGCTCGACTAGCGGCCAAGAGACCCAGTACTTC. Encoded protein: CASSSTSGQETQYF. The chain has TRBV11-2 and TRBJ2-5; 9 bases are shared with TRBD2. The CDR3 is 14 amino acids. J lost 1 base, V lost 4 bases, and 1 base had no gene match. Germline CDR1 and CDR2: SGHAT and FQNNGV.

This chain connects TRBV18 to TRBJ1-3, with 9 nucleotides matching TRBD1. The CDR3 loop spans 15 amino acids. J gave up 3 bases and V 4 bases, and 4 bases lay outside the gene matches. Germline V CDR1 and CDR2: KGHSH, LQKENI. In DNA form, the CDR3 reads TGTGCCAGCTCACTCGGGACAGGGAATGGAAACACCATATATTTT. The encoded protein is CASSLGTGNGNTIYF.

The gene calls are TRBV6-1 and TRBJ2-7; no reliable D call. Trimming cost V 8 bases and J 3 bases, with 11 bases left between them. Per germline, CDR1 MNHNS and CDR2 SASEGT. This CDR3 has 12 amino acids. CDR3 coding DNA: TGTGCCAGCGCCGCGCGTGGCTACGAGCAGTACTTC. Residues: CASAARGYEQYF.